This TCR beta chain was retrieved from a study of control samples from healthy donors and cancer patients. Measured with immunoSEQ multiplex PCR; TCRdb has only the in-frame clones, and not every one. Of over 85,000 clones listed, 85% to 95% are singletons. V gave up 4 bases and J gave up 5 bases, with 11 bases separating them. The CDR3 sequence is 13 residues long. Germline values: CDR1 MGHRA, CDR2 YSYEKL. The chain uses TRBV4-1 and TRBJ1-1; no definite D call. This receptor was identified in a woman in her thirties in good health. The source material was blood. CDR3: CASSLRARTEAFF. The CDR3 nucleotides read TGCGCCAGCAGCCTACGGGCGAGGACTGAAGCTTTCTTT.